Reported below is one TCR beta chain. The sample comes from a study of blood T cell repertoires in COVID-19. Study-level information: Samples of COVID-19 (acute and convalescent) were obtained from the United States, Italy and Spain. Nucleic acid was either cDNA or gDNA, and it came from T cells, B-cell-depleted T cells, or PBMCs.

How the authors handled the data: Reference gene primer amplification in the assay estimated nucleated cell counts. TCRdb keeps only in-frame clones here, not all; method: immunoSEQ multiplex PCR. V and J calls and clone size come straight from that table; D and trimming were deduced from the DNA. Here the sample spans about 150,000 clones, about 79% being singletons. The V end lost 4 bases, the J end lost 4 bases, and 16 bases lay between the germline ends. Germline V gene lookup returns CDR1 MGHDK and CDR2 SYGVNS. This CDR3 comprises 15 residues. Material for sequencing was peripheral blood. The rearrangement joins TRBV25-1 to TRBJ1-2; D not certain. This receptor was obtained from a woman aged 55-69 years with acute or convalescent COVID-19. CDR3 DNA: TGTGCCAGCAGTGCAACTGGTTCCGCGGGCTATGGCTACACCTTC. Translating it yields CASSATGSAGYGYTF.